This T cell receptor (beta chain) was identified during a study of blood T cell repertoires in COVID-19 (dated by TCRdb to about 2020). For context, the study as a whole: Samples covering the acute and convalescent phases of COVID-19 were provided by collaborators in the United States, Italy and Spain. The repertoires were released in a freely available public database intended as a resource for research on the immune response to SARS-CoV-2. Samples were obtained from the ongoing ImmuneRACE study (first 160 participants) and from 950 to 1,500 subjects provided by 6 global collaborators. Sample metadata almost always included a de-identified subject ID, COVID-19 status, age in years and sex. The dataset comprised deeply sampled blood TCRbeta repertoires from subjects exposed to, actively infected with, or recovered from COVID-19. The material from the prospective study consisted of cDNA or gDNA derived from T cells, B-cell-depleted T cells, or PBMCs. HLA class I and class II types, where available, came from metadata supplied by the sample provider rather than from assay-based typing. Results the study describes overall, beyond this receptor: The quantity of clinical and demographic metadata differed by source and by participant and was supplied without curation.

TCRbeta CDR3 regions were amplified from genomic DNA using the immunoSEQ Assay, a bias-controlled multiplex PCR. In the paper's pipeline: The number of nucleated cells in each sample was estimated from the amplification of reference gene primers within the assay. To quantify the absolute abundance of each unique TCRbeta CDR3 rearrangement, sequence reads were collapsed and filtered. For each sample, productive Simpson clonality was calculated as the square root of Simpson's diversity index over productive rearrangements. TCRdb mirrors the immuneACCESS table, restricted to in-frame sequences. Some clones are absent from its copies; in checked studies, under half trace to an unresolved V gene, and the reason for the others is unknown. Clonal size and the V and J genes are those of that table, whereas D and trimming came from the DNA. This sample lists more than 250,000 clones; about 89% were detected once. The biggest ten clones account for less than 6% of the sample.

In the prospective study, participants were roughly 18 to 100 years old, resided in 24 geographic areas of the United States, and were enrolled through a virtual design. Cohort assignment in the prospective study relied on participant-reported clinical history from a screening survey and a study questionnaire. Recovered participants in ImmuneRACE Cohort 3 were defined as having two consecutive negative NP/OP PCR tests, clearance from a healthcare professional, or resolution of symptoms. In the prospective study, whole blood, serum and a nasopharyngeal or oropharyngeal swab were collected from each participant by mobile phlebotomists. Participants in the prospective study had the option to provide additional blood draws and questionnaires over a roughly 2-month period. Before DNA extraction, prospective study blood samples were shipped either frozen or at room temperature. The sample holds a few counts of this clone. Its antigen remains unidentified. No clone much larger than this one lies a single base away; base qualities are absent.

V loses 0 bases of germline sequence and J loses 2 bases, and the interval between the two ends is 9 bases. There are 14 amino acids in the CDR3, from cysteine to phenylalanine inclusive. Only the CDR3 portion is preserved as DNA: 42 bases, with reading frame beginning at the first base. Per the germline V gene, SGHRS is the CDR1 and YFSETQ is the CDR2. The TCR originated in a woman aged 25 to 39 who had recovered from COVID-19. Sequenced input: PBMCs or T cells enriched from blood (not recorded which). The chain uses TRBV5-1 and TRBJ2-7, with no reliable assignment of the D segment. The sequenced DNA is TGCGCCAGCAGCTTGGGACATAATACCTACGAGCAGTACTTC. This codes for CASSLGHNTYEQYF.